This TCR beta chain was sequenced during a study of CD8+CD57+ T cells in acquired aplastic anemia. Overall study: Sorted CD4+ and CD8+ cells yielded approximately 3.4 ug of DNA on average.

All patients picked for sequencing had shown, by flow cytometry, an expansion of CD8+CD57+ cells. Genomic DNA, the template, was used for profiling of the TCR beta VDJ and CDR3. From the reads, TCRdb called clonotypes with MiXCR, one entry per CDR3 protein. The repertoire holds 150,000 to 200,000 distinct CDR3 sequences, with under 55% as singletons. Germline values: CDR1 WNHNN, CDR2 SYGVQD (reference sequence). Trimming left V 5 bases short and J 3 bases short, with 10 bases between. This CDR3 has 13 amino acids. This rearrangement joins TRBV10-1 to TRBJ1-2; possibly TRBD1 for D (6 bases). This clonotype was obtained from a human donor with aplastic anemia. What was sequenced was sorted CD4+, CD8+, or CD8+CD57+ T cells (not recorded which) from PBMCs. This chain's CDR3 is CASSWDKHYGYTF. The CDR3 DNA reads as TGCGCCAGCAGTTGGGACAAGCACTATGGCTACACCTTC.